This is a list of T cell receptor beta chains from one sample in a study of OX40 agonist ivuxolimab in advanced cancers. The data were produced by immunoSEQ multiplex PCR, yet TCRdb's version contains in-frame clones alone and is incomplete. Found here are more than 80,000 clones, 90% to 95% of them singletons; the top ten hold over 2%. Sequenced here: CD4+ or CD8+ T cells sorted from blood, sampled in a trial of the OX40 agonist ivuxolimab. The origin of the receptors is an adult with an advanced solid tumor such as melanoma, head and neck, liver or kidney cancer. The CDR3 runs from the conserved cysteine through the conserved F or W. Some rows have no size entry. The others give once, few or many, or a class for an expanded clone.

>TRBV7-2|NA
CASSFGLNTDTQYF
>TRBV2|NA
CATTKAGTDTQYF
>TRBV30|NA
CAWSADSYEQYF
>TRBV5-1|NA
CASSLMTRTAESGANVLTF
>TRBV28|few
CASSSGAASGNF
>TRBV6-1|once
CASSLEGQYTEAFF
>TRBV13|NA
CASSLQGRNYGYTF
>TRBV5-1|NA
CASSLGTSGSWSSYNEQFF
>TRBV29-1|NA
CSVRGGLAGVRTDTQYF
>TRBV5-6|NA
CASSQTDGHGTGVMNEQFF
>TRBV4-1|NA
CASSLYRGPYEQYF
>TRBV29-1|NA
CSVEAPGQGAYEQYF
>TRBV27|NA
CASSLSRRYGYTF
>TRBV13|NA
CASGEGASGGTEQFF
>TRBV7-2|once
CASSSSLAGFLADTQYF
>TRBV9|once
CASSPGGATGNTEAFF
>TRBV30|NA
CAWSGTHGPLVGYGYTF
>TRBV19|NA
CASSIWGRDYGAQHF
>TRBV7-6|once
CASSTGTSGGEQYF
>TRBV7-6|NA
CASSLVEKRSYNEQFF
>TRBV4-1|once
CASKQTSGPYEQYF
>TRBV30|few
CAIDLAFF
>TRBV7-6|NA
CASSLTGGTEAFF
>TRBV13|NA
CASSLGREKLFF
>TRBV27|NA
CASSLCEKPGPGCGEFF
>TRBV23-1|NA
CASSQPDRDYYEQYF
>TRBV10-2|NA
CASGDYEQYF
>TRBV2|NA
CASSEEGTAAYEQYF
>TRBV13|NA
CASSLGTDGYTF